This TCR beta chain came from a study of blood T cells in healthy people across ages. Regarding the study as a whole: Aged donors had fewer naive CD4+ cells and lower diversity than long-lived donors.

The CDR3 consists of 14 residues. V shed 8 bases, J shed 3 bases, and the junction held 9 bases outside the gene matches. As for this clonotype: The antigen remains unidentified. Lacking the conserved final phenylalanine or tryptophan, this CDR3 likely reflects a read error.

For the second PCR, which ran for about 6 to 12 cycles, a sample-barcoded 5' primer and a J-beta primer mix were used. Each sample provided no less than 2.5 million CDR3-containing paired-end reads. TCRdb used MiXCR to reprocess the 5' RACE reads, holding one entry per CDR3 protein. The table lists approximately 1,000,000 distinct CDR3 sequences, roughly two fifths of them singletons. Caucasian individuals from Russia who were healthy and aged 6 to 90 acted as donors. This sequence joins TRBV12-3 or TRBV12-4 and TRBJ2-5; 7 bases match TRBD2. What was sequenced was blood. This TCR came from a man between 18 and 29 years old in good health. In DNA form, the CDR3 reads TGTGCCAGCGGTGGATGGGAGGGAGAAGAGACCCAGTACTCC. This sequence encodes CASGGWEGEETQYS.